The 10 T cell receptor beta chains reported below all come from one sample, sequenced in a study of blood T cell repertoires in COVID-19. Only in-frame clones appear in the TCRdb table, and some are missing; sequencing was by immunoSEQ multiplex PCR. The data contain approximately 250,000 clones, approximately 86% of them singletons. The material sequenced was peripheral blood. All receptors come from a man in his thirties or forties with active or convalescent COVID-19.

The table lists this clone with a few counts. The chain carries TRBV19 and TRBJ1-1; D not resolved. CDR3 length: 15 residues. Trimming took off 7 bases at V and 5 bases at J, with 20 bases between the two ends. The V gene's germline CDR1 is LNHDA and CDR2 SQIVND (reference sequence). The CDR3 DNA reads TGTGCCAGTACATACCGTCTGGCAGGTCGTACTGAAGCTTTCTTT. Protein product: CASTYRLAGRTEAFF.

The V call is TRBV2, the J call TRBJ2-3; no clear D gene. CDR1 SNHLY and CDR2 FYNNEI come from the germline V gene. The V gene lost 1 base and the J gene lost 3 bases, with 5 bases spanning the gap. CDR3 length: 13 amino acids. The CDR3 spells CASSEELTDTQYF. The CDR3, as DNA: TGTGCCAGCAGTGAAGAGCTTACAGATACGCAGTATTTT.

The chain couples TRBV4-2 to TRBJ2-3; 9 bases map to TRBD2. CDR1 is LGHNA and CDR2 is YNFKEQ in the germline V gene. V trimming: 3 bases; J trimming: 4 bases; junction bases outside the gene matches: 11. The CDR3 is 17 amino acids. The CDR3 loop reads CASSQKTGTSMADTQYF. DNA for the CDR3: TGTGCCAGCAGCCAGAAAACCGGGACTAGCATGGCAGATACGCAGTATTTT.

The chain has TRBV25-1 and TRBJ2-3; 7 bases fit TRBD2. V trimming: 3 bases; J trimming: 2 bases; junction bases outside the gene matches: 11. This CDR3 contains 17 residues. Germline CDR1 reads MGHDK; CDR2 reads SYGVNS. The CDR3 nucleotides read TGTGCCAGCAGTGATCCAGGAGGGACTAAAGCCACAGATACGCAGTATTTT. Its protein product is CASSDPGGTKATDTQYF.

The chain has TRBV12-5 and TRBJ2-1, with 7 bases lining up with TRBD2. The germline gives CDR1 LGHNT, CDR2 FRNRAP. The CDR3 consists of 15 residues. The junction had 2 bases not matched to a gene; V was cut back by 3 bases and J by 0 bases. The CDR3 DNA follows: TGTGCTAGTGGTTTAGCGGGGAGCTCCTACAATGAGCAGTTCTTC. Residues: CASGLAGSSYNEQFF.

This clone appeared a single time. The chain links TRBV6-5 to TRBJ1-5; 7 bases are a match to TRBD1. CDR1 is MNHEY and CDR2 is SVGAGI in the germline V gene. Trimming removed 0 bases from V and 4 bases from J; junction bases left unmatched: 6. The CDR3 extends over 16 amino acids. CDR3 sequence: CASSYSAQGSNQPQHF. CDR3 DNA: TGTGCCAGCAGTTACTCGGCACAGGGGAGTAATCAGCCCCAGCATTTT.

This clone was counted a few times. The J gene is TRBJ2-2, the V gene TRBV7-7; possible D gene TRBD2, 5 bases. CDR3 length: 16 residues. With 4 bases removed from V and 4 bases from J, the gap between germline ends came to 16 bases. The germline CDR1 and CDR2 sequences are SSHAT and FNYEAQ (reference sequence). CDR3 sequence: CASSYDPGSGTGELFF. CDR3 in DNA: TGTGCCAGCAGCTACGACCCGGGGTCTGGCACCGGGGAGCTGTTTTTT.

V gene TRBV11-2 combines with J gene TRBJ2-1; 12 bases align to TRBD1. Germline values: CDR1 SGHAT, CDR2 FQNNGV. There are 17 residues in the CDR3. Unmatched junction bases numbered 11, after V lost 2 bases and J lost 9 bases. CDR3 bases: TGTGCCAGCAGCTTATATTATCGGGACAGGGGGCCTGGTGAGCAGTTCTTC. This encodes CASSLYYRDRGPGEQFF.

The J gene is TRBJ2-7, the V gene TRBV27; 7 bases align to TRBD1. The CDR3 contains 13 residues. The V and J ends lost 4 bases and 2 bases, in that order; junction bases with no gene match: 2. CDR1 is MNHEY and CDR2 is SMNVEV in the germline V gene (reference sequence). The CDR3 is CASSWDSTYEQYF. For the CDR3, the DNA is TGTGCCAGCAGTTGGGACAGTACCTACGAGCAGTACTTC.

The rearrangement uses TRBV13 and TRBJ1-1, with D hard to call. The CDR3 is 15 amino acids. Trimming removed 0 bases from V and 5 bases from J, with 13 bases in between. Germline V gene data show CDR1 as PRHDT and CDR2 as FYEKMQ (reference sequence). In nucleotides, the CDR3 is TGTGCCAGCAGCTTAGGCCAATCGGGGAGGACTGAAGCTTTCTTT. This sequence encodes CASSLGQSGRTEAFF.